Listed below are T cell receptor beta chains from one sample, sequenced in a study of cytomegalovirus exposure and HLA in healthy donors. TCRdb's table, derived via immunoSEQ multiplex PCR, lists solely in-frame clones and lacks some. The sample gives approximately 210,000 clones, around 79% of which show up once; about 1.6% is in the top ten. Material: PBMCs. The receptors originated from a woman aged 50 to 60 in good health and CMV-seronegative. Both conserved end residues are part of each CDR3. The order of the fields is V gene, D gene, clone size, J gene, CDR3 protein, CDR3 DNA. A D gene is named only where the DNA matches it firmly. Clone size is not always given. Where it is, it says once, few, many or a class for expanded clones.

TRBV28	NA	NA	TRBJ1-2	CASSFPGIYGYTF	TGTGCCAGCAGTTTTCCAGGGATCTATGGCTACACCTTC
TRBV6-5	TRBD1	NA	TRBJ1-1	CASSYSRQGNTEAFF	TGTGCCAGCAGTTACTCGAGACAGGGGAACACTGAAGCTTTCTTT
TRBV6-4	TRBD1	NA	TRBJ2-2	CASRLTGGSTGELFF	TGTGCCAGCAGACTGACAGGGGGCAGCACCGGGGAGCTGTTTTTT
TRBV9	NA	NA	TRBJ1-1	CASSPTSLNTEAFF	TGTGCCAGCAGCCCGACAAGTTTGAACACTGAAGCTTTCTTT
TRBV6-5	TRBD1	NA	TRBJ1-1	CASSPRTGGGTEAFF	TGTGCCAGCAGCCCTAGGACAGGGGGGGGCACTGAAGCTTTCTTT
TRBV5-6	NA	NA	TRBJ2-1	CASNFPGVVNEQFF	TGTGCCAGCAACTTCCCGGGGGTGGTCAATGAGCAGTTCTTC
TRBV6-1	NA	NA	TRBJ2-1	CASGSWYNEQFF	TGTGCCAGCGGGAGTTGGTACAATGAGCAGTTCTTC
TRBV11-2	TRBD1	NA	TRBJ2-2	CASSLVPGTGGNGELFF	TGTGCCAGCAGCTTAGTGCCCGGGACAGGGGGCAACGGGGAGCTGTTTTTT
TRBV10-3	TRBD1	NA	TRBJ1-2	CAISDPMLRDRNYGYTF	TGTGCCATCAGTGACCCCATGCTCCGGGACAGGAACTACGGCTACACCTTC
TRBV7-9	NA	NA	TRBJ1-2	CASSLGIGVENYGYTF	TGTGCCAGCAGCTTAGGAATAGGGGTCGAAAACTATGGCTACACCTTC
TRBV28	NA	few	TRBJ1-1	CASSSGYRVNTEAFF	TGTGCCAGCAGTTCCGGTTACAGGGTGAACACTGAAGCTTTCTTT
TRBV7-2	TRBD1	NA	TRBJ1-1	CASSPQGGMNTEAFF	TGTGCCAGCAGCCCCCAGGGGGGTATGAACACTGAAGCTTTCTTT
TRBV11-3	TRBD1	few	TRBJ2-1	CASSPGQGEQFF	TGTGCCAGCAGCCCCGGACAGGGAGAGCAGTTCTTC
TRBV13	NA	few	TRBJ1-1	CASSDATGPGTEAFF	TGTGCCAGCAGCGATGCGACAGGACCCGGGACTGAAGCTTTCTTT
TRBV15	NA	NA	TRBJ1-2	CATSRGISGYGYTF	TGTGCCACCAGCAGAGGTATATCGGGCTATGGCTACACCTTC
TRBV6-6	TRBD1	NA	TRBJ2-5	CASSYSGQQETQYF	TGTGCCAGCAGTTACTCGGGACAGCAAGAGACCCAGTACTTC
TRBV9	TRBD2	once	TRBJ2-7	CASSVAPSGSMAEQYF	TGTGCCAGCAGCGTAGCCCCTAGCGGGAGTATGGCCGAGCAGTACTTC
TRBV27	TRBD1	NA	TRBJ1-1	CASSPGQGGQNTEAFF	TGTGCCAGCAGTCCAGGACAGGGAGGCCAGAACACTGAAGCTTTCTTT
TRBV6-5	NA	NA	TRBJ1-3	CASSPGRTGNTIYF	TGTGCCAGCAGTCCAGGGCGAACTGGAAACACCATATATTTT
TRBV27	NA	NA	TRBJ2-7	CASSFGRTYEQYF	TGTGCCAGCAGTTTTGGCAGGACCTACGAGCAGTACTTC
TRBV28	TRBD1	few	TRBJ1-5	CASSQTGGIDQPQHF	TGTGCCAGCAGCCAGACAGGGGGGATCGATCAGCCCCAGCATTTT
TRBV9	TRBD1	NA	TRBJ2-3	CASSAPRGTGTDTQYF	TGTGCCAGCAGCGCCCCCAGGGGGACAGGGACGGATACGCAGTATTTT
TRBV9	NA	NA	TRBJ2-2	CASSVGHGELFF	TGTGCCAGCAGCGTGGGGCACGGGGAGCTGTTTTTT
TRBV7-2	NA	NA	TRBJ2-5	CASSFLATEGEQYF	TGTGCCAGCAGCTTTTTAGCTACCGAGGGGGAGCAGTACTTC
TRBV21-1	NA	NA	TRBJ2-4	CASSKGRMTSGLAKNIQYF	TGTGCCAGCAGCAAAGGCAGGATGACTAGCGGACTAGCCAAAAACATTCAGTACTTC
TRBV15	NA	NA	TRBJ1-1	CATSRGTPGRTNEAFF	TGTGCCACCAGCAGAGGCACACCGGGACGGACTAATGAAGCTTTCTTT
TRBV19	NA	NA	TRBJ1-2	CASSFVRGPSNYGYTF	TGTGCCAGTAGTTTTGTCAGGGGACCATCTAACTATGGCTACACCTTC
TRBV6-1	NA	few	TRBJ1-5	CASRTGIGNQPQHF	TGTGCCAGCAGGACAGGTATTGGCAATCAGCCCCAGCATTTT
TRBV7-2	TRBD1	NA	TRBJ1-5	CASSLVGQGFNQPQHF	TGTGCCAGCAGCTTGGTTGGACAGGGTTTTAATCAGCCCCAGCATTTT
TRBV28	NA	NA	TRBJ1-1	CASSLAGREAFF	TGTGCCAGCAGTTTAGCGGGGCGTGAAGCTTTCTTT
TRBV14	NA	NA	TRBJ2-4	CASSQDSASGYFGAKNIQYF	TGTGCCAGCAGCCAAGATTCGGCCAGCGGATACTTTGGGGCCAAAAACATTCAGTACTTC
TRBV7-6	NA	NA	TRBJ2-2	CASSSYGTQLFF	TGTGCCAGCAGCTCCTACGGGACACAGCTGTTTTTT
TRBV4-3	NA	once	TRBJ1-2	CASSPTGIGQLYGYTF	TGCGCCAGCAGCCCCACCGGGATCGGACAGCTCTATGGCTACACCTTC
TRBV4-1	NA	few	TRBJ1-3	CASSDGDGISGNTIYF	TGCGCCAGCAGCGACGGAGACGGAATCTCTGGAAACACCATATATTTT
TRBV21-1	NA	NA	TRBJ1-5	CASSKGIIQGSQPQHF	TGTGCCAGCAGCAAAGGGATTATTCAGGGGAGTCAGCCCCAGCATTTT
TRBV29-1	NA	NA	TRBJ2-5	CSVGGELGRRQETQYF	TGCAGCGTTGGGGGGGAGTTAGGCCGCCGCCAAGAGACCCAGTACTTC
TRBV6-5	TRBD1	NA	TRBJ1-2	CASSLGQGTGGYTF	TGTGCCAGCAGTTTGGGACAGGGGACGGGTGGCTACACCTTC
TRBV2	NA	NA	TRBJ2-4	CATLPGVAKNIQYF	TGTGCCACCCTCCCGGGGGTAGCCAAAAACATTCAGTACTTC
TRBV10-1	TRBD1	NA	TRBJ1-5	CASSVEPGGDLSNQPQHF	TGCGCCAGCAGTGTTGAGCCAGGGGGCGATTTGAGCAATCAGCCCCAGCATTTT
TRBV5-6	TRBD1	few	TRBJ1-1	CASSSGTGSRTEAFF	TGTGCCAGCAGCTCGGGGACAGGGTCGAGAACTGAAGCTTTCTTT
TRBV19	NA	NA	TRBJ1-1	CASRAVRARTKGTEAFF	TGTGCCAGTAGGGCGGTCAGGGCTAGGACGAAGGGCACTGAAGCTTTCTTT
TRBV10-3	NA	NA	TRBJ2-7	CAISEGGYEQYF	TGTGCCATCAGTGAGGGGGGGTACGAGCAGTACTTC